Listed below are T cell receptor beta chains from one sample, sequenced in a study of response to subunit inactivated influenza vaccine. Via MiXCR, TCRdb re-called the RT-PCR reads, giving one row per CDR3 protein. The repertoire has 500,000 to 600,000 distinct CDR3 sequences, 10% to 15% of them found once; the top ten carry roughly 10%. The sequencing used PBMCs from blood, collected on the day of vaccination. These TCRs come from a man between 50 and 59 years old who received an inactivated influenza vaccine. Each CDR3 is given with its conserved first and last residue. The order of the fields is clone size, CDR3 length, V gene, J gene, D gene, CDR3 DNA, CDR3 protein. The D gene is left open where the match is weak. Only some rows state a clone size, as once, few, many or a class for expanded clones.

abundance: many
len: 13
v_gene: TRBV4-3
j_gene: TRBJ2-3
d_gene: NA
CDR3nt: TGCGCCAGCAGCCAAGACAGCGGAGATACGCAGTATTTT
CDR3aa: CASSQDSGDTQYF

abundance: NA
len: 15
v_gene: TRBV7-9
j_gene: TRBJ2-2
d_gene: TRBD2
CDR3nt: TGTGCCAGCAGCTTCCTAGCGGGAGCGGCCGGGGAGCTGTTTTTT
CDR3aa: CASSFLAGAAGELFF

abundance: few
len: 16
v_gene: TRBV20-1
j_gene: TRBJ2-1
d_gene: TRBD2
CDR3nt: TGCAGTGCTAGAGATCTGCGGGGGGGCAACTACAATGAGCAGTTCTTC
CDR3aa: CSARDLRGGNYNEQFF

abundance: NA
len: 16
v_gene: TRBV14
j_gene: TRBJ2-3
d_gene: NA
CDR3nt: TGTGCCAGCAGCCAATACGGGACACCCCACACAGATACGCAGTATTTT
CDR3aa: CASSQYGTPHTDTQYF

abundance: NA
len: 15
v_gene: TRBV24-1
j_gene: TRBJ2-5
d_gene: TRBD1
CDR3nt: TGTGCCACCAGTGCTCCGGACAGGAACCAAGAGACCCAGTACTTC
CDR3aa: CATSAPDRNQETQYF

abundance: NA
len: 14
v_gene: TRBV28
j_gene: TRBJ2-7
d_gene: NA
CDR3nt: TGTGCCAGCAGTTTAATGGCAAATCGGTACGAGCAGTACTTC
CDR3aa: CASSLMANRYEQYF

abundance: NA
len: 17
v_gene: TRBV9
j_gene: TRBJ2-3
d_gene: TRBD2
CDR3nt: TGTGCCAGTAACCCCGTACTAGCGGGGGGGCATTTAGATACGCAGTATTTT
CDR3aa: CASNPVLAGGHLDTQYF

abundance: NA
len: 14
v_gene: TRBV28
j_gene: TRBJ2-3
d_gene: TRBD1
CDR3nt: TGTGCCAGCCGATCACAGGGGGCTACAGATACGCAGTATTTT
CDR3aa: CASRSQGATDTQYF

abundance: NA
len: 16
v_gene: TRBV27
j_gene: TRBJ2-3
d_gene: TRBD1
CDR3nt: TGTGCCAGCAGTTTAATCGGGGGACAGGGTGTTGATACGCAGTATTTT
CDR3aa: CASSLIGGQGVDTQYF

abundance: NA
len: 17
v_gene: TRBV27
j_gene: TRBJ2-1
d_gene: TRBD1
CDR3nt: TGTGCCAGCAGTCTGCGAACCGGGACAGGGGCGAACAATGAGCAGTTCTTC
CDR3aa: CASSLRTGTGANNEQFF

abundance: NA
len: 13
v_gene: TRBV10-3
j_gene: TRBJ1-3
d_gene: NA
CDR3nt: TGTGCCACGAACGGTTACTCTGGAAACACCATATATTTT
CDR3aa: CATNGYSGNTIYF

abundance: many
len: 14
v_gene: TRBV10-3
j_gene: TRBJ2-7
d_gene: NA
CDR3nt: TGTGCCATCCGGGATGGTTGGAGCTCCTACGAGCAGTACTTC
CDR3aa: CAIRDGWSSYEQYF

abundance: many
len: 12
v_gene: TRBV3-1
j_gene: TRBJ2-5
d_gene: NA
CDR3nt: TGTGCCAGCAGCCAGGTAGCAGAGACCCAGTACTTC
CDR3aa: CASSQVAETQYF

abundance: NA
len: 13
v_gene: TRBV30
j_gene: TRBJ2-7
d_gene: NA
CDR3nt: TGTGCCTGGGGCCCGGGACGGTACTACGAGCAGTACTTC
CDR3aa: CAWGPGRYYEQYF

abundance: many
len: 13
v_gene: TRBV29-1
j_gene: TRBJ1-5
d_gene: NA
CDR3nt: TGCAGCGCCCGCCTTGGCAGCAATCAGCCCCAGCATTTT
CDR3aa: CSARLGSNQPQHF

abundance: many
len: 15
v_gene: TRBV5-1
j_gene: TRBJ2-7
d_gene: NA
CDR3nt: TGCGCCAGCAGCAACCAACAGGGATATGTCTACGAGCAGTACTTC
CDR3aa: CASSNQQGYVYEQYF

abundance: few
len: 15
v_gene: TRBV7-2
j_gene: TRBJ1-2
d_gene: TRBD1
CDR3nt: TGTGCCAGCAGCTTAGTGGGACAGGGACCCTATGGCTACACCTTC
CDR3aa: CASSLVGQGPYGYTF